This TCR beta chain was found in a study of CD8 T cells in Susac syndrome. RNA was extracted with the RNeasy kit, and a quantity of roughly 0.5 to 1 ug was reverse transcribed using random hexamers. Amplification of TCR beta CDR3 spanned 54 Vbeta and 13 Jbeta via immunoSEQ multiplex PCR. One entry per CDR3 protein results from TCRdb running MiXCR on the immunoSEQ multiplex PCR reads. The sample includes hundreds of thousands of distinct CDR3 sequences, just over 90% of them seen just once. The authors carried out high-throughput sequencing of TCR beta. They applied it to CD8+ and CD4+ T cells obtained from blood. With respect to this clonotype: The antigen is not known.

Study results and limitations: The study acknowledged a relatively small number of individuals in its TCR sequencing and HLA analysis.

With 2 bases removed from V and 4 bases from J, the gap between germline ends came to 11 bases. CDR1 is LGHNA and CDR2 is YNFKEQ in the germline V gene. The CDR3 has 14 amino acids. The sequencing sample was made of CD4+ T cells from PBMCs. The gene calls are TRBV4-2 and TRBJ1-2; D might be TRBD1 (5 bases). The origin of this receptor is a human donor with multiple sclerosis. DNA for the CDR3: TGTGCCAGCAGCCAAATTACAGGATCCTATGGCTACACCTTC. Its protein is CASSQITGSYGYTF.